The 20 T cell receptor beta chains reported below all come from one sample, sequenced in a study of metastatic and nonmetastatic thyroid tumors. TCRdb re-called clones from the PCR reads using MiXCR. The sample contains 8,000 to 9,000 clones, roughly 25% of which appear only once. Each patient came to thyroid surgery without any prior treatment (of any kind). Sequencing was carried out using tumor tissue. Receptors originate from a female donor with papillary thyroid cancer or a benign thyroid nodule (not recorded which). Some clones in this sample may be carry-over from other donors' samples.

This clone was seen many times. This chain links TRBV5-1 with TRBJ2-5, with no clear D. Germline V gives CDR1 SGHRS, CDR2 YFSETQ. Trimming shortened V by 0 bases and J by 1 base, and 7 bases separated the two germline ends. The CDR3 runs to 14 residues. The CDR3 DNA follows: TGCGCCAGCAGCTTGGTTGGGCCCCAAGAGACCCAGTACTTC. It yields the protein CASSLVGPQETQYF.

This clone has just a few counts. The rearrangement joins TRBV24-1 to TRBJ1-1; no clear D gene. Germline V lookup: CDR1 KGHDR, CDR2 SFDVKD. The CDR3 covers 14 residues. V gave up 3 bases and J gave up 7 bases, with 14 bases separating them. DNA for the CDR3: TGTGCCACCAGTGATGGATACAGATTGAGTGAAGCTTTCTTT. As protein: CATSDGYRLSEAFF.

This clone showed up just a few times. The chain joins TRBV19 to TRBJ1-6; D may be TRBD1 (5 bases). CDR3 length: 13 residues. Per the germline V gene, CDR1 is LNHDA and CDR2 is SQIVND (reference sequence). The ends were cut back, 7 bases at V and 7 bases at J, with 11 bases in the middle. The chain's CDR3 is CASTGSGNSPLHF. CDR3 coding DNA: TGTGCCAGTACAGGGTCGGGAAATTCACCCCTCCACTTT.

The chain carries TRBV18 and TRBJ1-2; the D gene is possibly TRBD1 (5 bases). Germline V CDR1 and CDR2: KGHSH, LQKENI. The V end lost 5 bases, the J end lost 7 bases, and 20 bases lay between the germline ends. The CDR3 runs 15 residues. The CDR3 DNA sequence: TGTGCCAGCTCAAACGGAGCAGGGAAGCTCGGTGGCTACACCTTC. Its protein product is CASSNGAGKLGGYTF.

This clone was observed a few times. The chain recombines TRBV6-1 with TRBJ2-7; TRBD2 matches 12 bases. This CDR3 comprises 16 residues. In germline, CDR1 is MNHNS, CDR2 SASEGT. The V and J ends lost 5 bases and 7 bases, in that order; junction bases with no gene match: 12. CDR3 amino acids: CASSSRTSGTPGEQYF. CDR3 DNA: TGTGCCAGCAGTTCCCGGACTAGCGGGACCCCGGGGGAGCAGTACTTC.

This clone is medium-sized. The chain couples TRBV6-2 or TRBV6-3 to TRBJ2-2, with 7 bases fitting TRBD1. The CDR3 has 13 amino acids. Trimming at V came to 7 bases and at J to 6 bases, leaving 5 bases not matched to a gene. Germline assignment: CDR1 MNHEY and CDR2 SVGEGT. The CDR3 loop is CASNEQGAGELFF. The CDR3 DNA reads as TGTGCCAGCAACGAGCAGGGGGCCGGGGAGCTGTTTTTT.

This clone showed up just a few times. The chain uses TRBV25-1 and TRBJ1-2; D not certain. The CDR3 has 14 residues. Germline V lookup: CDR1 MGHDK, CDR2 SYGVNS. Trimming shortened V by 7 bases and J by 8 bases, and 20 bases separated the two germline ends. CDR3 amino acids: CASTHSSSPEGYTF. CDR3 bases: TGTGCCAGCACCCATTCTTCTTCCCCGGAAGGCTACACCTTC.

This clone has more than one count but fewer than ten. The rearrangement uses TRBV6-1 and TRBJ2-2; TRBD1 matches at 7 bases. This CDR3 is built from 16 residues. Germline CDR1 reads MNHNS; CDR2 reads SASEGT. The J segment lost 6 bases and the V segment lost 5 bases, leaving 12 bases of the junction unmatched. The CDR3 here is CASSKGLTGLAGELFF. The CDR3 DNA follows: TGTGCCAGCAGTAAAGGCTTGACAGGGTTGGCCGGGGAGCTGTTTTTT.

Comment on this clone: A clone one base away is much larger, so this may be a read error. The chain carries TRBV5-1 and TRBJ2-7, with D possibly called TRBD1 or TRBD2 (5 bases each). Trimming took off 3 bases at V and 4 bases at J, with 17 bases between the two ends. The CDR3 extends over 15 amino acids. The germline gives CDR1 SGHRS, CDR2 YFSETQ. In nucleotides, the CDR3 is TGCGCCAGCAGCTACGCCGGGGCCATGGGGTACGAGCAGTACTTC. Translating it yields CASSYAGAMGYEQYF.

This clone was detected a few times. The chain recombines TRBV2 with TRBJ2-3, with D tentatively TRBD2 (6 bases). V was cut by 7 bases and J by 2 bases, with 13 bases left in between. The CDR3 extends over 14 amino acids. Germline loops: CDR1 SNHLY, CDR2 FYNNEI. CDR3 coding DNA: TGTGCCAGCAAGGAGGGACTTAACACAGATACGCAGTATTTT. It translates to CASKEGLNTDTQYF.

The sample holds many counts of this clone. Being one base from a much bigger clone, this may be a read error. This specimen includes other DNA sequences encoding the same CDR3. V and J are TRBV11-1 and TRBJ1-1; unclear D gene. CDR1 is SGHAT and CDR2 is FQDESV in the germline V gene (reference sequence). The CDR3 totals 15 residues. CDR3 protein: CASSLEVSENTEAFF. In DNA, the CDR3 is TGTGCCAGCAGCTTAGAAGTCTCGGAAAACACTGAAGCTTTCTTC.

DNA of the CDR3: TGTGCCATCAGTGAGTCGAGAGTCAGGACAGGGGTTTACGGTGAGCAGTACTTC. The encoded protein is CAISESRVRTGVYGEQYF. The rearrangement uses TRBV10-3 and TRBJ2-7; 9 bases match TRBD1. V shed 0 bases and J 7 bases; nucleotides not matched to a gene: 16. Germline V lookup: CDR1 ENHRY, CDR2 SYGVKD. The CDR3 is 18 amino acids.

The chain has TRBV6-1 and TRBJ2-1; perhaps D is TRBD1 or TRBD2 (5 bases each). CDR3 length: 15 residues. V lost 1 base to trimming and J lost 4 bases, with 11 bases between them. Germline loops: CDR1 MNHNS, CDR2 SASEGT. Written as DNA, the CDR3 is TGTGCCAGCAGTGAAGGGGGGAGTAGGTACAATGAGCAGTTCTTC. The encoded protein is CASSEGGSRYNEQFF.

With respect to this clone: The same CDR3 also results from other DNA sequences found in this sample. V and J are TRBV19 and TRBJ2-3, with TRBD1 as a possible D gene (6 bases). The CDR3 spans 14 residues. Per germline, CDR1 LNHDA and CDR2 SQIVND (reference sequence). V lost 6 bases to trimming and J lost 5 bases, with 15 bases between them. CDR3 coding DNA: TGTGCCAGTAGCGTATCAGGGGCAAGAGATACGCAGTATTTT. Its translation is CASSVSGARDTQYF.

With respect to this clone: A much bigger clone sits one base away, suggesting this may be a read error. V and J are TRBV6-2 or TRBV6-3 and TRBJ1-6; D gene unclear. The CDR3 is 19 residues long. The germline V gene has CDR1 MNHEY and CDR2 SVGEGT. The DNA for the CDR3 is TGTGCCAGCAGTTATGTGCAGGCGACCACGAGCTCCCATAATTCACCCCTCCACTTT. It codes for CASSYVQATTSSHNSPLHF.

In its sample, this clone was seen a few times. The junction and the germline gene differ at one end; a read error may be behind it. The chain joins TRBV29-1 to TRBJ2-7, with D possibly being TRBD1 (5 bases). This CDR3 contains 13 residues. The germline V gene has CDR1 SQVTM and CDR2 ANQGSEA. CDR3 sequence reads: CSVVGDTTYGQYF. The CDR3 DNA reads TGCAGCGTTGTAGGGGATACTACCTACGGGCAGTACTTC.

In this sample, this clone turned up many times. The J gene is TRBJ2-5, the V gene TRBV7-2; D unresolved. Germline V gene lookup returns CDR1 SGHTA and CDR2 FQGNSA. The V end lost 3 bases, the J end lost 4 bases, and 6 bases lay between the germline ends. The CDR3 is made up of 12 amino acids. The DNA of the CDR3 is TGTGCCAGCAGCTTTCTAGGAGAGACCCAGTACTTC. Protein product: CASSFLGETQYF.

CDR3 nucleotide sequence: TGCAGTGCTTTGGGACTAGCGGGGGACTCCTACGAGCAGTACTTC. It encodes CSALGLAGDSYEQYF. The rearrangement uses TRBV20-1 and TRBJ2-7; 14 bases are a match to TRBD2. Germline V gives CDR1 DFQATT, CDR2 SNEGSKA (reference sequence). The CDR3 runs to 15 residues. Trimming took 5 bases from V and 0 from J; bases not matched to a gene: 3.

This clone was counted ten times or more. V usage is TRBV3-1 and J usage is TRBJ2-1; D is unclear. Germline V gives CDR1 LGHDT, CDR2 YNNKEL (reference sequence). V lost 2 bases and J 8 bases, leaving 7 bases between the germline ends. The CDR3 is made up of 12 amino acids. CDR3 sequence reads: CASSQYKDEQFF. In DNA form, the CDR3 reads TGTGCCAGCAGCCAATATAAAGATGAGCAGTTCTTC.

The rearrangement links TRBV11-2 to TRBJ2-7; D is unclear. Germline V CDR1 and CDR2: SGHAT, FQNNGV. V shed 5 bases and J shed 6 bases, with 8 bases lying between them. This CDR3 is built from 11 residues. This CDR3 reads CASSPAIEQYF. CDR3 nucleotides: TGTGCCAGCAGCCCAGCTATCGAGCAGTACTTC.